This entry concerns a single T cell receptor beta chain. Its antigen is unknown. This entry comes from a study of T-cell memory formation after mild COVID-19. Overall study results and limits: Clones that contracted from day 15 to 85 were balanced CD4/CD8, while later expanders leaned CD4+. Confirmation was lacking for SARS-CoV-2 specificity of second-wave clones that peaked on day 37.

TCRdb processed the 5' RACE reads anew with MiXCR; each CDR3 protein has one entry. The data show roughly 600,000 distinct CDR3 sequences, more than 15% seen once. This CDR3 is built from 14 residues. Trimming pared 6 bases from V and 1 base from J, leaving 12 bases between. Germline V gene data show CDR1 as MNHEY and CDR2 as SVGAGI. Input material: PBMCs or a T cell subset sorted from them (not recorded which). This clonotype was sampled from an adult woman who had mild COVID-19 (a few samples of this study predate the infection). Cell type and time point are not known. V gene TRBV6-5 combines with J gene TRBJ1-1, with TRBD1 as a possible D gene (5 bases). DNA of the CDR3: TGTGCCAGCAGACACCGGGACGGGAACACTGAAGCTTTCTTT. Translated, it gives CASRHRDGNTEAFF.